Sequencing of this T cell receptor (beta chain) was carried out in a study of T cell responses to AZD1222 COVID-19 vaccine. Whole-study findings and limits: Vaccine-related CD4 TCRs covered spike, predominating at 160-218 and 743-854.

Worth noting for this clone: Antigen specificity is unknown.

CDR1 is MNHEY, CDR2 SMNVEV, per germline (reference sequence). V gave up 6 bases and J gave up 4 bases, with 15 bases separating them. This CDR3 is 14 amino acids long. Assay: immunoSEQ multiplex PCR; the TCRdb copy retains only in-frame clones and omits some. Of some 110,000 clones in the sample, 75% to 90% are singletons; the top ten hold roughly 4.4%. The TCR originated in an adult who received the AZD1222 COVID-19 vaccine. Sequencing used peripheral blood, obtained 28 days after the second AZD1222 dose. V usage is TRBV27 and J usage is TRBJ1-2; the D gene is possibly TRBD1 (5 bases). CDR3 loop: CASRLRAGGYGYTF. The CDR3 DNA is TGTGCCAGCAGACTCCGGGCCGGGGGCTATGGCTACACCTTC.